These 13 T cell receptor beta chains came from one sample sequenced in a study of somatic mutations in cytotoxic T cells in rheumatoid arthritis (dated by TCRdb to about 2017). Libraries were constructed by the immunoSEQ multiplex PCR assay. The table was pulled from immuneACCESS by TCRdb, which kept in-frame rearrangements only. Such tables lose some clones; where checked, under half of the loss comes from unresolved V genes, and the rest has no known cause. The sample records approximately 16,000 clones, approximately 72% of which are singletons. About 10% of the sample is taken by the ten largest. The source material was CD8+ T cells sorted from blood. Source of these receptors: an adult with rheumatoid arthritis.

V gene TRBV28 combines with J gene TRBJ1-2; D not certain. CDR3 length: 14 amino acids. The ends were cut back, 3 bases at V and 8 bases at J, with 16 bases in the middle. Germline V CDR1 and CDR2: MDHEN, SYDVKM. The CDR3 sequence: CASSLGGPLRGYTF. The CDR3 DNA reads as TGTGCCAGCAGTTTGGGTGGGCCCCTTCGGGGCTACACCTTC.

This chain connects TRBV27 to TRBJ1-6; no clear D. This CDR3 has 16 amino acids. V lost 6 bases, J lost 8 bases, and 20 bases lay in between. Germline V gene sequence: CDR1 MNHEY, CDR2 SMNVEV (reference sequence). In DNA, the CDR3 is TGTGCCAGCAGCTCCTCTCGGGGTGAGTTCGATTCACCCCTCCACTTT. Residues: CASSSSRGEFDSPLHF.

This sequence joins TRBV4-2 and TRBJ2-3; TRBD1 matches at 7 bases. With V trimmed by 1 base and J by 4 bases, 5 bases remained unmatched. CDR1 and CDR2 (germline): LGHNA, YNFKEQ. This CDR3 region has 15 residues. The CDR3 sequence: CASSQGRQGADTQYF. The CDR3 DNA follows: TGTGCCAGCAGCCAAGGTCGACAGGGTGCAGATACGCAGTATTTT.

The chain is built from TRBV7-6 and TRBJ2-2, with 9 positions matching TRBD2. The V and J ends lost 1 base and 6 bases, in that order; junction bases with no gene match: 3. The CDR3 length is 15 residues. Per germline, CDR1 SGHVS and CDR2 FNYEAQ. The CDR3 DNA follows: TGTGCCAGCAGCTTAGGCGGGGGGGCCTCCGGGGAGCTGTTTTTT. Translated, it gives CASSLGGGASGELFF.

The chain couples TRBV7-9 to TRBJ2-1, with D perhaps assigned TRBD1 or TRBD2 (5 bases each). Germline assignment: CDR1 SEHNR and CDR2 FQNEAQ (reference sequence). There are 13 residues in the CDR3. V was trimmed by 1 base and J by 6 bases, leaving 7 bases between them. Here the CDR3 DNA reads TGTGCCAGCAGCTTAGGAGGGGTCAATGAGCAGTTCTTC. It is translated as CASSLGGVNEQFF.

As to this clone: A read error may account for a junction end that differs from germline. The CDR3 sequence is CAWSEPWGGPNF. CDR3 DNA sequence: TGTGCCTGGAGTGAGCCATGGGGGGGGCCTAACTTC. The chain employs TRBV30 and TRBJ2-7, with D tentatively TRBD2 (7 bases). Germline V gene data show CDR1 as GTSNPN and CDR2 as SVGIG (reference sequence). The CDR3 spans 12 residues.

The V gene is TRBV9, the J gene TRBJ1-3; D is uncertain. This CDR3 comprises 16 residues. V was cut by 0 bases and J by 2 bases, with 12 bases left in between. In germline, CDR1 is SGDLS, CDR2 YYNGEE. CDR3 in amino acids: CASSVVEGTPGNTIYF. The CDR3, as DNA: TGTGCCAGCAGCGTAGTGGAGGGAACCCCTGGAAACACCATATATTTT.

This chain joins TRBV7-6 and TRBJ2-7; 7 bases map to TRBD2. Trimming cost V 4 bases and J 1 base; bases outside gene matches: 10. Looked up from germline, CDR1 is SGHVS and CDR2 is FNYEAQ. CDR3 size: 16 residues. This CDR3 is CASSSTSGGGSYEQYF. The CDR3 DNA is TGTGCCAGCAGCTCTACCTCGGGCGGGGGTTCCTACGAGCAGTACTTC.

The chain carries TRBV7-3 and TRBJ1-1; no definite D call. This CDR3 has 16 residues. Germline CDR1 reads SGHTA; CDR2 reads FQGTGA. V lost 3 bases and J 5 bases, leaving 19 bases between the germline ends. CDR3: CASSFVGLTASTEAFF. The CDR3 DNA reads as TGTGCCAGCAGCTTTGTGGGGTTAACCGCATCAACTGAAGCTTTCTTT.

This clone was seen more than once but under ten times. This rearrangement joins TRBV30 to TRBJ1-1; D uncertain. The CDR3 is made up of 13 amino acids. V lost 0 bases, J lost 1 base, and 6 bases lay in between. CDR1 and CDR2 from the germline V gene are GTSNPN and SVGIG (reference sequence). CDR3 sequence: CAWSVEENTEAFF. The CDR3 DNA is TGTGCCTGGAGTGTTGAGGAGAACACTGAAGCTTTCTTT. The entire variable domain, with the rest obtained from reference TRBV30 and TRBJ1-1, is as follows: SQTIHQWPATLVQPVGSPLSLECTVEGTSNPNLYWYRQAAGRGLQLLFYSVGIGQISSEVPQNLSASRPQDRQFILSSKKLLLSDSGFYLCAWSVEENTEAFFGQGTRLTVV.

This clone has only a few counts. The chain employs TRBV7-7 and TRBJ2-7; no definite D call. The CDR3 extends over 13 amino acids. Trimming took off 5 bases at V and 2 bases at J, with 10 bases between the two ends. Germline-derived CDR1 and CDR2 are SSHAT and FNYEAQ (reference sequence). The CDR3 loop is CASSLGDTYEQYF. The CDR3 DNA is TGTGCCAGCAGCCTAGGAGACACCTACGAGCAGTACTTC.

The CDR3 sequence is CATSRDRFTGELFF. The CDR3 nucleotides are TGTGCCACCAGCAGAGATAGGTTCACCGGGGAGCTGTTTTTT. The chain has TRBV15 and TRBJ2-2; unclear D gene. V lost 0 bases and J lost 4, with 6 bases in between. The CDR3 sequence is 14 residues long. CDR1 LNHNV and CDR2 YYDKDF come from the germline V gene (reference sequence).

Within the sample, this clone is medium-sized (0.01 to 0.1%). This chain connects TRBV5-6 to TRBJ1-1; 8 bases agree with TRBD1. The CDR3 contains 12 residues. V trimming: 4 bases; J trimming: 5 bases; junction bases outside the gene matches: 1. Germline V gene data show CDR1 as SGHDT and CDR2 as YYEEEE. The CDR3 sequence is CASSRQGTEAFF. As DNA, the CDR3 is TGTGCCAGCAGCCGACAGGGGACTGAAGCTTTCTTT.